The 32 T cell receptor beta chains given below trace back to one sample, sequenced in a study of T cell changes during pregnancy in multiple sclerosis. Generated by immunoSEQ multiplex PCR, the TCRdb table keeps only in-frame clones and is missing some. The table has about 97,000 clones, 80% to 95% seen once. The input for sequencing was peripheral blood, taken in the second trimester of pregnancy. The receptors were sampled from a female donor with multiple sclerosis, enrolled in a pregnancy study.

The rearrangement joins TRBV20-1 to TRBJ2-7, with 8 bases aligning to TRBD2. The CDR3 sequence is 11 residues long. Germline loops: CDR1 DFQATT, CDR2 SNEGSKA (reference sequence). Trimming took 5 bases from V and 7 from J; bases not matched to a gene: 4. CDR3 coding DNA: TGCAGTGCTGGACTAGCCGGAGAGCAGTACTTC. Amino acid sequence: CSAGLAGEQYF.

The rearrangement links TRBV7-9 to TRBJ2-3; 10 bases are a match to TRBD2. Per the germline V gene, CDR1 is SEHNR and CDR2 is FQNEAQ (reference sequence). The CDR3 is 15 amino acids. V lost 5 bases, J lost 0 bases, and 2 bases stayed unmatched. The CDR3 sequence is CASSPLAGSTDTQYF. For the CDR3, the DNA is TGTGCCAGCAGCCCACTAGCGGGGAGCACAGATACGCAGTATTTT.

The V call is TRBV7-6, the J call TRBJ1-1; TRBD1 agrees at 7 bases. This CDR3 region has 13 residues. Germline V gene data show CDR1 as SGHVS and CDR2 as FNYEAQ. V shed 5 bases, J shed 3 bases, and the junction held 3 bases outside the gene matches. The CDR3 loop is CASSLRGHTEAFF. The CDR3 DNA sequence: TGTGCCAGCAGCCTAAGGGGGCACACTGAAGCTTTCTTT.

This clone was detected only once. The rearrangement links TRBV2 to TRBJ1-5, with D maybe TRBD1 (5 bases). The CDR3 is made up of 15 amino acids. The germline gives CDR1 SNHLY, CDR2 FYNNEI. V shed 4 bases and J shed 4 bases, with 14 bases lying between them. CDR3 residues: CASSVWGGVNQPQHF. The CDR3 DNA sequence: TGTGCCAGCAGTGTCTGGGGGGGGGTGAATCAGCCCCAGCATTTT.

The CDR3 region is CASSRRDIYGYTF. Written as DNA, the CDR3 is TGTGCCAGCAGTCGCCGGGACATTTATGGCTACACCTTC. The chain combines TRBV2 with TRBJ1-2; weak D call: TRBD1 (6 bases). The V end was cut by 5 bases, the J end by 5 bases, with 12 bases between. The CDR3 spans 13 residues. From germline, CDR1 is SNHLY and CDR2 FYNNEI. Full variable domain (rest looked up from reference TRBV2 and TRBJ1-2): EPEVTQTPSHQVTQMGQEVILRCVPISNHLYFYWYRQILGQKVEFLVSFYNNEISEKSEIFDDQFSVERPDGSNFTLKIRSTKLEDSAMYFCASSRRDIYGYTFGSGTRLTVV.

About this clone itself: An end of the junction does not agree with germline; a read error may underlie this. V and J are TRBV10-3 and TRBJ2-7; 8 nucleotides align to TRBD1. Germline V gives CDR1 ENHRY, CDR2 SYGVKD. The CDR3 loop spans 14 amino acids. In nucleotides, the CDR3 is TGTGCGATCCCCCCGGGGACAGGTTCCTTCGAGCAGTACTTC. Protein: CAIPPGTGSFEQYF.

The chain employs TRBV4-2 and TRBJ1-6, with a possible D match to TRBD1 (5 bases). The V end lost 0 bases, the J end lost 7 bases, and 10 bases lay between the germline ends. There are 15 residues in the CDR3. Germline V CDR1 and CDR2: LGHNA, YNFKEQ. CDR3 in amino acids: CASSQDRQRNSPLHF. In DNA form, the CDR3 reads TGTGCCAGCAGCCAAGACAGACAGCGCAATTCACCCCTCCACTTT.

This chain uses TRBV2 with TRBJ2-1, with 12 bases lining up with TRBD2. After removal of 6 bases from V and 4 bases from J, the junction contained 7 bases not matched to a gene. The CDR3 length is 16 residues. Germline V gives CDR1 SNHLY, CDR2 FYNNEI. CDR3 DNA: TGTGCCAGCAGACCTTCCGGGACTAGCGGGTACAATGAGCAGTTCTTC. Its protein product is CASRPSGTSGYNEQFF.

Only a few counts were recorded for this clone. The chain carries TRBV6-5 and TRBJ1-1; D remains unclear. V was cut by 6 bases and J by 0 bases, with 5 bases left in between. This CDR3 has 12 residues. Germline lookup yields CDR1 MNHEY and CDR2 SVGAGI. Written as DNA, the CDR3 is TGTGCCAGCAGCGCGTTGAACACTGAAGCTTTCTTT. Its translation is CASSALNTEAFF.

V gene TRBV27 combines with J gene TRBJ2-3; a weak D match, TRBD2 (6 bases). The CDR3 runs to 14 residues. CDR1 is MNHEY and CDR2 is SMNVEV in the germline V gene (reference sequence). The V gene lost 6 bases and the J gene lost 3 bases, with 13 bases spanning the gap. The CDR3 loop is CASSSLAYTDTQYF. CDR3 bases: TGTGCCAGCAGCTCCCTAGCGTATACAGATACGCAGTATTTT.

The rearrangement uses TRBV28 and TRBJ2-7; D unclear. This CDR3 comprises 15 residues. CDR1 and CDR2 (germline): MDHEN, SYDVKM. Trimming took off 5 bases at V and 0 bases at J, with 14 bases between the two ends. In DNA form, the CDR3 reads TGTGCCAGCAGTGACATAGAAACAAGCTCCTACGAGCAGTACTTC. This encodes CASSDIETSSYEQYF.

The CDR3 DNA reads TGTGCCAGCAGCGCGTGGGACAGGGTCTCGGCCTACAATGAGCAGTTCTTC. Translated, it gives CASSAWDRVSAYNEQFF. The V and J genes are TRBV9 and TRBJ2-1; 9 bases are shared with TRBD1. V lost 3 bases, J lost 2 bases, and 9 bases stayed unmatched. The CDR3 runs to 17 residues. Germline-derived CDR1 and CDR2 are SGDLS and YYNGEE.

The V gene is TRBV27, the J gene TRBJ2-5, with D perhaps TRBD2 (5 bases). V was clipped by 5 bases and J by 9 bases, with 16 bases between them. CDR1 and CDR2 (germline): MNHEY, SMNVEV (reference sequence). The CDR3 is 13 residues long. CDR3 DNA: TGTGCCAGCAGTCCGTCGGCCTTGCGGGCCCAGTACTTC. Translation: CASSPSALRAQYF.

The chain recombines TRBV10-1 with TRBJ2-7, with TRBD2 identical over 7 bases. The V segment lost 3 bases and the J segment 6 bases; nucleotides outside the gene matches: 8. There are 14 residues in the CDR3. Germline V gene sequence: CDR1 WNHNN, CDR2 SYGVQD (reference sequence). CDR3 nucleotide sequence: TGCGCCAGCAGTGACCCGGGACTACCCTTCGAGCAGTACTTC. Its translation: CASSDPGLPFEQYF.

CDR3 residues: CASSPVPLSNQPQHF. Here the CDR3 DNA reads TGTGCCAGCAGTCCCGTCCCCCTTAGCAATCAGCCCCAGCATTTT. The rearrangement uses TRBV27 and TRBJ1-5; D gene uncertain. This CDR3 comprises 15 residues. Germline-derived CDR1 and CDR2 are MNHEY and SMNVEV (reference sequence). The ends were cut back, 5 bases at V and 0 bases at J, with 11 bases in the middle.

This rearrangement joins TRBV9 to TRBJ2-7, with 7 bases identical to TRBD2. The CDR3 contains 16 residues. V lost 0 bases and J lost 6; bases outside the gene matches: 12. Germline CDR1 SGDLS, CDR2 YYNGEE. The CDR3 DNA follows: TGTGCCAGCAGCGTAGATCCAGCGGGAATAGCGAGCGAGCAGTACTTC. Protein sequence: CASSVDPAGIASEQYF.

The chain couples TRBV7-9 to TRBJ2-1; maybe TRBD1 (5 bases). The CDR3 spans 15 residues. The V gene's germline CDR1 is SEHNR and CDR2 FQNEAQ (reference sequence). The V end lost 1 base, the J end lost 4 bases, and 11 bases lay between the germline ends. The CDR3 region has the DNA TGTGCCAGCAGCTTAGGACAGTCCTTATACAATGAGCAGTTCTTC. As protein: CASSLGQSLYNEQFF.

The rearrangement joins TRBV4-1 to TRBJ1-2; 8 nucleotides align to TRBD1. The germline V gene encodes CDR1 MGHRA and CDR2 YSYEKL. V lost 0 bases and J lost 7; bases outside the gene matches: 10. There are 16 residues in the CDR3. The CDR3: CASSQDAGQVLGGYTF. CDR3 sequence (DNA): TGCGCCAGCAGCCAAGATGCGGGACAGGTCCTGGGTGGCTACACCTTC.

The chain links TRBV27 to TRBJ2-7, with 7 bases fitting TRBD2. The germline CDR1 and CDR2 sequences are MNHEY and SMNVEV (reference sequence). CDR3 length: 15 residues. V lost 3 bases and J lost 0; bases outside the gene matches: 5. CDR3 coding DNA: TGTGCCAGCAGTTTCATGGGAGGGCCCTCCTACGAGCAGTACTTC. Translated: CASSFMGGPSYEQYF.

This chain joins TRBV19 and TRBJ1-4, with a possible D match to TRBD1 (6 bases). Between the trimmed V and J ends, which lost 5 bases and 8 bases, there was a span of 18 bases. The CDR3 covers 15 residues. Looked up from germline, CDR1 is LNHDA and CDR2 is SQIVND (reference sequence). Written as DNA, the CDR3 is TGTGCCAGTAGTCTCTCGACAGGTCGCGTGGAAAAACTGTTTTTT. Protein product: CASSLSTGRVEKLFF.

The chain recombines TRBV2 with TRBJ1-2; TRBD1 agrees at 11 bases. Germline trimming cut 8 bases from V and 6 bases from J; bases unmatched to any gene: 11. The germline V gene has CDR1 SNHLY and CDR2 FYNNEI. This CDR3 region has 15 residues. This CDR3 reads CASGTIRTGGNGYTF. Here the CDR3 DNA reads TGTGCCAGCGGTACAATCCGGACAGGGGGCAATGGCTACACCTTC.

This sequence joins TRBV18 and TRBJ1-3; 8 positions match TRBD1. The germline gives CDR1 KGHSH, CDR2 LQKENI. The CDR3 is made up of 16 amino acids. V lost 1 base and J lost 1; bases outside the gene matches: 3. The CDR3 here is CASSPQDRVSGNTIYF. In DNA, the CDR3 is TGTGCCAGCTCACCACAGGACAGGGTATCTGGAAACACCATATATTTT. Drawing the rest from reference TRBV18 and TRBJ1-3, the complete variable domain is NAGVMQNPRHLVRRRGQEARLRCSPMKGHSHVYWYRQLPEEGLKFMVYLQKENIIDESGMPKERFSAEFPKEGPSILRIQQVVRGDSAAYFCASSPQDRVSGNTIYFGEGSWLTVV.

This clone was recorded once. The V and J genes are TRBV29-1 and TRBJ2-7, with D possibly matching TRBD2 (6 bases). V lost 2 bases and J lost 4, with 12 bases in between. The CDR3 sequence is 13 residues long. CDR1 is SQVTM, CDR2 ANQGSEA, per germline. CDR3 coding DNA: TGCAGCGTTGAACAGGGTGGGGGGTACGAGCAGTACTTC. Translating gives CSVEQGGGYEQYF.

A few counts support this clone. The same CDR3 can be traced to other DNA sequences in this sample. The V gene is TRBV11-3, the J gene TRBJ1-1; maybe TRBD1 (6 bases). Trimming left V 3 bases short and J 5 bases short, with 10 bases between. Germline CDR1 reads SGHNT; CDR2 reads YENEEA. The CDR3 has 13 residues. The CDR3 protein is CASSLSGDTEAFF. The DNA of the CDR3 is TGTGCCAGCAGCTTGTCAGGGGATACTGAAGCTTTCTTT.

This chain uses TRBV2 with TRBJ2-3; D might be TRBD2 (5 bases). The V and J ends lost 6 bases and 8 bases respectively, with 15 bases between them. The CDR3 loop spans 13 amino acids. CDR1 SNHLY and CDR2 FYNNEI come from the germline V gene. The DNA for the CDR3 is TGTGCCAGCAGCTACCTGGGAGCGCCTACGCAGTATTTT. Protein product: CASSYLGAPTQYF.

The chain couples TRBV18 to TRBJ2-7, with a possible D match to TRBD2 (5 bases). With 2 bases removed from V and 1 base from J, the gap between germline ends came to 12 bases. This CDR3 is 15 amino acids long. CDR1 and CDR2 (germline): KGHSH, LQKENI. DNA of the CDR3: TGTGCCAGCTCACCAGACTTGGGCGGGTCCTACGAGCAGTACTTC. Translation: CASSPDLGGSYEQYF.

The chain is built from TRBV5-4 and TRBJ2-3, with a possible D match to TRBD2 (6 bases). The ends were cut back, 5 bases at V and 2 bases at J, with 12 bases in the middle. Germline assignment: CDR1 SGHNT and CDR2 YYREEE (reference sequence). The CDR3 is 14 residues long. Written as DNA, the CDR3 is TGTGCCAGCAGTGCCAGGGACTTCACAGATACGCAGTATTTT. It specifies CASSARDFTDTQYF.

The chain has TRBV19 and TRBJ2-1, with 9 bases matching TRBD2. The CDR3 loop spans 15 amino acids. Germline CDR1 is LNHDA and CDR2 is SQIVND (reference sequence). V trimming: 8 bases; J trimming: 8 bases; junction bases outside the gene matches: 13. Here the CDR3 reads CASQLSGSGFDEQFF. CDR3 sequence (DNA): TGTGCCAGTCAACTTAGCGGGAGCGGCTTTGATGAGCAGTTCTTC.

The chain links TRBV7-8 to TRBJ2-2; D is unresolved. Trimming pared 6 bases from V and 2 bases from J, leaving 7 bases between. Germline V gives CDR1 SGHVS, CDR2 FQNEAQ. There are 13 residues in the CDR3. CDR3 in DNA: TGTGCCAGCAGTCCAATCAACACCGGGGAGCTGTTTTTT. It specifies CASSPINTGELFF.

This sequence joins TRBV5-4 and TRBJ2-7; TRBD1 is a possible D gene (6 bases). Germline-derived CDR1 and CDR2 are SGHNT and YYREEE (reference sequence). The CDR3 runs 14 residues. Trimming pared 2 bases from V and 4 bases from J, leaving 13 bases between. As DNA, the CDR3 is TGTGCCAGCAGCTTCCAGGGGAACACGTACGAGCAGTACTTC. Its translation: CASSFQGNTYEQYF.

The V gene is TRBV18, the J gene TRBJ1-2; D call uncertain. V was cut by 0 bases and J by 2 bases, with 7 bases left in between. The germline CDR1 and CDR2 sequences are KGHSH and LQKENI. This CDR3 is 14 amino acids long. CDR3 sequence: CASSPPPGNYGYTF. The CDR3 bases are TGTGCCAGCTCACCACCGCCAGGAAACTATGGCTACACCTTC. Supplemented by reference TRBV18 and TRBJ1-2, the full variable domain reads NAGVMQNPRHLVRRRGQEARLRCSPMKGHSHVYWYRQLPEEGLKFMVYLQKENIIDESGMPKERFSAEFPKEGPSILRIQQVVRGDSAAYFCASSPPPGNYGYTFGSGTRLTVV.

This clone was observed a handful of times. V usage is TRBV28 and J usage is TRBJ2-3; 8 nucleotides align to TRBD2. With V trimmed by 4 bases and J by 0 bases, 3 bases remained unmatched. Germline CDR1 reads MDHEN; CDR2 reads SYDVKM. CDR3 length: 15 residues. CDR3 nucleotides: TGTGCCAGCAGTTACCCTAGCGGGAGCACAGATACGCAGTATTTT. Translating it yields CASSYPSGSTDTQYF.